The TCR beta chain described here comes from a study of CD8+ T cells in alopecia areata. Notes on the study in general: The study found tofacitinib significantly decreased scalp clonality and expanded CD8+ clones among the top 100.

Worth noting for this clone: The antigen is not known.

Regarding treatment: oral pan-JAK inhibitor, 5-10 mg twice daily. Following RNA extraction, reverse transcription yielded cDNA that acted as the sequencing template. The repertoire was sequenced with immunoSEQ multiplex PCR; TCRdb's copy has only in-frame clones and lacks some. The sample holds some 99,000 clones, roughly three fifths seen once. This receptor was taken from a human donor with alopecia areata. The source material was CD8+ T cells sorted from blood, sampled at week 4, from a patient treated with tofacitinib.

In DNA form, the CDR3 reads TGTGCCAGCAGCTTAGCGTGGACAGGAGACCACGTCCTGACTTTC. Translating gives CASSLAWTGDHVLTF. The chain links TRBV7-2 to TRBJ2-6, with 7 bases lining up with TRBD1. The germline gives CDR1 SGHTA, CDR2 FQGNSA. Trimming took 0 bases from V and 11 from J; bases not matched to a gene: 7. The length of the CDR3 is 15 residues.